Below, 2 T cell receptor beta chains from the same sample are listed, as sequenced in a study of siplizumab effects on memory and regulatory T cells. The repertoire was sequenced with immunoSEQ multiplex PCR; TCRdb's copy has only in-frame clones and lacks some. The sample has about 120,000 clones, about 94% seen once; the top ten hold roughly 1.5%. Sequenced sample: non-Treg CD4+ T cells sorted from blood. These receptors all stem from a human donor in good health.

V and J are TRBV20-1 and TRBJ1-5; maybe TRBD1 (5 bases). V lost 5 bases to trimming and J lost 11 bases, with 13 bases between them. Germline V lookup: CDR1 DFQATT, CDR2 SNEGSKA (reference sequence). The CDR3 contains 11 residues. Here the CDR3 DNA reads TGCAGTGCTTCCCAGGGAGAGGCCCAGCATTTT. Its protein is CSASQGEAQHF.

V gene TRBV5-1 combines with J gene TRBJ1-2, with TRBD1 identical over 7 bases. V shed 0 bases and J 7 bases; nucleotides not matched to a gene: 9. This CDR3 is built from 15 residues. Germline lookup yields CDR1 SGHRS and CDR2 YFSETQ. CDR3 residues: CASSLEGQARGGYTF. DNA for the CDR3: TGCGCCAGCAGCTTGGAAGGACAGGCCAGGGGTGGCTACACCTTC.